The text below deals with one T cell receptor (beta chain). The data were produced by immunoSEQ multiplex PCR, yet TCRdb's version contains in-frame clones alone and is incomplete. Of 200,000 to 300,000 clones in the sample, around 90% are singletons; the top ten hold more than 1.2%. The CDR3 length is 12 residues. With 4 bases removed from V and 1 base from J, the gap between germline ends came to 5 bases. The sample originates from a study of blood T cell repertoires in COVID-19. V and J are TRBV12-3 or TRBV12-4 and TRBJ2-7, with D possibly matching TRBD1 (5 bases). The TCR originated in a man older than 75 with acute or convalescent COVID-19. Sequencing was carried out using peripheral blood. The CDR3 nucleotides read TGTGCCAGCAGTTCAGGGTCCTACGAGCAGTACTTC. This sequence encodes CASSSGSYEQYF.